This T cell receptor beta chain appears in the sequencing data of a study of OX40 agonist ivuxolimab in advanced cancers. Data came from immunoSEQ multiplex PCR; TCRdb stores just in-frame clones and leaves some out. The table records around 99,000 clones, 90% of them present only once. The material was CD4+ or CD8+ T cells sorted from blood, obtained in a trial of the OX40 agonist ivuxolimab. The sequence came from an adult with an advanced solid tumor such as melanoma, head and neck, liver or kidney cancer.

CDR3 nucleotide sequence: TGCGCCAGCAGCTCATGGACAGGGGAGAAGTGTTACAATCAGCCCCAGCATTTT. Translating it yields CASSSWTGEKCYNQPQHF. V usage is TRBV5-1 and J usage is TRBJ1-5; the match to TRBD1 covers 9 bases. With 3 bases clipped from V and 3 bases from J, the junction kept 13 bases outside the gene matches. The CDR3 loop spans 18 amino acids. Per germline, CDR1 SGHRS and CDR2 YFSETQ.